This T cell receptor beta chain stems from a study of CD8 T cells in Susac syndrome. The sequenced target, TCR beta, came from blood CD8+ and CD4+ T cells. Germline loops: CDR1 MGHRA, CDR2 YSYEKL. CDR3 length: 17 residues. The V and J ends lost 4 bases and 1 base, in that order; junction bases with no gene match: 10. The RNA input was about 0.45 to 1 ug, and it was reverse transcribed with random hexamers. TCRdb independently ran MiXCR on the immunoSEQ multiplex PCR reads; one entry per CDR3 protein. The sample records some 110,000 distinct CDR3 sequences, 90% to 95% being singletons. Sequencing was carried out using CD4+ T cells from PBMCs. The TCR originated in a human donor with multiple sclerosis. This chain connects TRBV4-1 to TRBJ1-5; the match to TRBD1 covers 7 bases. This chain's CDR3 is CASSRIHRGKSNQPQHF. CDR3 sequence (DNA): TGCGCCAGCAGCCGAATACACAGGGGAAAGAGCAATCAGCCCCAGCATTTT.